These 28 T cell receptor beta chains share one sample of origin, sequenced in a study of tumor-infiltrating lymphocytes in primary liver carcinoma. Germline DNA was also extracted, while the blood RNA originated from unsorted whole blood. Constant-region priming of approximately 500 ng total RNA yielded TCR beta cDNA. Three nested multiplex PCR rounds, a slightly modified ARM-PCR, produced the libraries for TCR beta. Two initial PCR rounds of about 10 cycles each paired TRBV1-TRBV30 forward primers with a C-beta reverse primer. TCRdb itself ran the multiplex PCR reads through MiXCR, one entry per CDR3 protein. The sample consists of around 330,000 distinct CDR3 sequences, approximately 54% of them appearing once. The sequenced material came from peripheral blood. These receptors all stem from a woman in her thirties with primary liver carcinoma and hepatitis B virus infection.

J is TRBJ2-6 and V is TRBV6-2 or TRBV6-3, with D perhaps TRBD1 (7 bases). The germline V gene has CDR1 MNHEY and CDR2 SVGEGT. The V end was cut by 8 bases, the J end by 2 bases, with 16 bases between. The CDR3 runs 16 residues. CDR3 protein: CASATTGRPGANVLTF. The CDR3 DNA reads as TGTGCCAGCGCTACGACAGGGAGGCCTGGGGCCAACGTCCTGACTTTC.

This clonotype was found many times. The chain carries TRBV4-2 and TRBJ2-1; D unresolved. V shed 4 bases and J shed 2 bases, with 9 bases lying between them. The CDR3 is made up of 14 amino acids. The germline gives CDR1 LGHNA, CDR2 YNFKEQ. DNA of the CDR3: TGTGCCAGCAGCCTCGAAAGGACCTACAATGAGCAGTTCTTC. It encodes CASSLERTYNEQFF.

This clonotype was seen only a few times. This chain joins TRBV7-8 and TRBJ2-2; 11 bases agree with TRBD1. V trimming: 5 bases; J trimming: 4 bases; junction bases outside the gene matches: 9. Germline V CDR1 and CDR2: SGHVS, FQNEAQ. CDR3 size: 17 residues. The CDR3 nucleotides are TGTGCCAGCAGCCGCCTGGACAGGGGGCTGGCCACCGGGGAGCTGTTTTTT. Residues: CASSRLDRGLATGELFF.

V is TRBV7-9 and J is TRBJ2-1; D may be TRBD2 (7 bases). Trimming took off 11 bases at V and 10 bases at J, with 15 bases between the two ends. The CDR3 loop spans 11 amino acids. Germline V gene sequence: CDR1 SEHNR, CDR2 FQNEAQ (reference sequence). Written as DNA, the CDR3 is TGTGCCGGCACGGAGGGGGGGGAGCAGTTCTTC. The encoded protein is CAGTEGGEQFF.

This clonotype was counted a few times. The chain has TRBV6-1 and TRBJ2-7; TRBD2 agrees at 8 bases. V trimming: 7 bases; J trimming: 4 bases; junction bases outside the gene matches: 9. The germline V gene encodes CDR1 MNHNS and CDR2 SASEGT. The CDR3 runs to 14 residues. The CDR3 nucleotides are TGTGCCAGCACGGGGGGGCTCGCTCCTTACGAGCAGTACTTC. Its protein is CASTGGLAPYEQYF.

This clonotype showed up just a few times. A much larger clonotype is one base distant, so this may be a read error. The V gene is TRBV11-2, the J gene TRBJ2-2; no reliable D call. The V gene's germline CDR1 is SGHAT and CDR2 FQNNGV. The CDR3 is 15 residues long. The CDR3 region is CAGSHPNRFTGELFF. The CDR3 DNA is TGTGCCGGCAGCCATCCGAACAGATTCACCGGGGAGCTGTTTTTT.

Points on this clonotype: This sequence may be a read error, since a much larger clone differs from it by one base. The genes are TRBV29-1 and TRBJ1-3, with a possible D match to TRBD1 (5 bases). The CDR3 runs to 14 residues. The V gene's germline CDR1 is SQVTM and CDR2 ANQGSEA. CDR3 residues: CGAIGTSSGNTIYF. Written as DNA, the CDR3 is TGCGGCGCCATTGGGACTTCCTCTGGAAACACCATATATTTT.

The sample holds many counts of this clonotype. This chain links TRBV6-1 with TRBJ2-4, with D tentatively TRBD1 (6 bases). CDR1 MNHNS and CDR2 SASEGT come from the germline V gene. The CDR3 has 15 residues. V gave up 8 bases and J gave up 5 bases, with 19 bases separating them. The CDR3 bases are TGTGCCAGCTCCCCACATACAGGGAACCAAAACATTCAGTACTTC. As protein: CASSPHTGNQNIQYF.

A remark on this clonotype: The junction departs from germline at one end; a sequencing error may be responsible. The CDR3 loop reads CSLVDRGYQSQHF. The CDR3 bases are TGCAGCTTGGTCGACAGGGGGTATCAGTCCCAGCATTTT. This sequence joins TRBV29-1 and TRBJ1-5; 9 bases line up with TRBD1. Germline loops: CDR1 SQVTM, CDR2 ANQGSEA. The CDR3 sequence is 13 residues long.

The rearrangement uses TRBV29-1 and TRBJ2-3; maybe TRBD2 (6 bases). In germline, CDR1 is SQVTM, CDR2 ANQGSEA. With 8 bases removed from V and 6 bases from J, the gap between germline ends came to 21 bases. The CDR3 is 14 residues long. The CDR3: CSTLRGVGGDTQYF. CDR3 DNA sequence: TGCAGCACCCTTCGGGGCGTCGGAGGGGATACGCAGTATTTT.

The chain combines TRBV6-6 with TRBJ1-2, with D unclear. V was pared by 2 bases and J by 2 bases, with 12 bases between. The CDR3 is 15 residues long. Per the germline V gene, CDR1 is MNHNY and CDR2 is SVGAGI (reference sequence). CDR3 in amino acids: CASSYRINSNYGYTF. The CDR3 bases are TGTGCCAGCAGTTACCGTATCAATTCAAACTATGGCTACACCTTC.

Notes on this clonotype: A clone one base away is much larger, so this may be a read error. The chain joins TRBV29-1 to TRBJ2-3; D gene ambiguous. The CDR3 consists of 10 residues. Deletions cut 7 bases from V and 7 bases from J, with 9 bases between. From germline, CDR1 is SQVTM and CDR2 ANQGSEA. The CDR3 protein is CSGFLNTQYF. The CDR3 nucleotides are TGCAGCGGGTTCTTGAATACGCAGTATTTT.

The chain joins TRBV28 to TRBJ2-1, with 7 bases identical to TRBD2. Germline lookup yields CDR1 MDHEN and CDR2 SYDVKM. J was trimmed by 4 bases and V by 5 bases; bases with no gene match: 8. This CDR3 region has 15 residues. Written as DNA, the CDR3 is TGTGCCAGCAGTGCTACCGGGACTACTTACAATGAGCAGTTCTTC. Translated: CASSATGTTYNEQFF.

Of note for this clonotype: Germline and junction disagree at one end, which may indicate a read error. The chain couples TRBV30 to TRBJ1-1; D unresolved. Germline V CDR1 and CDR2: GTSNPN, SVGIG (reference sequence). The CDR3 sequence is 12 residues long. CDR3 bases: TGTGTCTGGAGTGTTGAGCCGGGTCAAGCTTTCTTT. Translation gives CVWSVEPGQAFF.

This clonotype was detected only a few times. The chain carries TRBV28 and TRBJ2-6; D unclear. CDR3 size: 13 residues. From germline, CDR1 is MDHEN and CDR2 SYDVKM. Trimming shortened V by 8 bases and J by 1 base, and 6 bases separated the two germline ends. The CDR3 region is CASRNSGANVLTF. The DNA for the CDR3 is TGTGCCAGCCGAAATTCTGGGGCCAACGTCCTGACTTTC. Looking up the rest from reference TRBV28 and TRBJ2-6 gives the full variable domain: DVKVTQSSRYLVKRTGEKVFLECVQDMDHENMFWYRQDPGLGLRLIYFSYDVKMKEKGDIPEGYSVSREKKERFSLILESASTNQTSMYLCASRNSGANVLTFGAGSRLTVL.

This clonotype was detected only a few times. The junction does not match germline at one end; this may be a read error. V gene TRBV11-3 combines with J gene TRBJ2-1; 9 bases fit TRBD1. Germline CDR1 is SGHNT and CDR2 is YENEEA. CDR3 length: 15 amino acids. The CDR3 DNA reads TGTGCTAGCAGCTCTCCCGGACAGGGGAAGAATGAGCAGTTCTTC. Translating it yields CASSSPGQGKNEQFF.

This clonotype was counted at least ten times. The chain links TRBV12-3 or TRBV12-4 to TRBJ2-1, with a tentative D call TRBD2 (5 bases). CDR3 length equals 15 residues. The ends were cut back, 4 bases at V and 6 bases at J, with 16 bases in the middle. CDR3 sequence reads: CASSSYKPGLNEQFF. CDR3 nucleotides: TGTGCCAGCAGTTCCTACAAGCCCGGACTCAATGAGCAGTTCTTC.

Concerning this clonotype: A clone one base away is much larger, so this may be a read error. J is TRBJ2-1 and V is TRBV6-5; 9 bases are shared with TRBD1. CDR1 and CDR2 from the germline V gene are MNHEY and SVGAGI. CDR3 length: 15 amino acids. The CDR3 spells CASCYYMDRGNEQFF. The CDR3 nucleotides are TGTGCCAGCTGTTACTATATGGACAGGGGCAATGAGCAGTTCTTC.

A word on this clonotype: This could be a read error, since a much larger clone is one nucleotide away. The V and J genes are TRBV6-2 or TRBV6-3 and TRBJ2-1; D is perhaps TRBD2 (5 bases). The CDR3 runs to 14 residues. The V end lost 7 bases, the J end lost 10 bases, and 20 bases lay between the germline ends. Germline V gene sequence: CDR1 MNHEY, CDR2 SVGEGT. The CDR3 nucleotides are TGTGCCAGCACCCCGGCTAGCAGGAGTAGAGAGCAGTTCTTC. As protein: CASTPASRSREQFF.

This clonotype was counted at least ten times. The chain carries TRBV6-6 and TRBJ2-1, with D maybe TRBD2 (6 bases). The germline gives CDR1 MNHNY, CDR2 SVGAGI (reference sequence). Trimming took off 7 bases at V and 4 bases at J, with 11 bases between the two ends. The CDR3 contains 13 residues. The CDR3 region is CASNPGTYNEQFF. In nucleotides, the CDR3 is TGTGCCAGCAATCCCGGGACTTACAATGAGCAGTTCTTC.

This clonotype was counted a single time. CDR3 region: CASISLGAYQETQYF. The CDR3 DNA reads as TGTGCCAGCATCTCTCTCGGGGCGTACCAAGAGACCCAGTACTTC. The chain employs TRBV13 and TRBJ2-5; either TRBD1 or TRBD2 may fit D (5 bases each). The CDR3 sequence is 15 residues long. Germline lookup yields CDR1 PRHDT and CDR2 FYEKMQ (reference sequence). Trimming shortened V by 7 bases and J by 0 bases, and 15 bases separated the two germline ends.

V and J are TRBV5-1 and TRBJ2-2; maybe TRBD1 (6 bases). Trimming took 4 bases from V and 4 from J, leaving 8 bases between them. Germline loops: CDR1 SGHRS, CDR2 YFSETQ. The CDR3 runs 13 residues. DNA for the CDR3: TGCGCCAGCAGCGTGGGGGCCACCGGGGAGCTGTTTTTT. This gives the protein CASSVGATGELFF.

About this clonotype itself: A clone one base away is much larger, so this may be a read error. V gene TRBV6-2 or TRBV6-3 combines with J gene TRBJ2-7, with 10 bases aligning to TRBD2. The trim removed 5 bases at V and 7 bases at J, leaving 14 bases unmatched. This CDR3 spans 16 amino acids. Germline CDR1 is MNHEY and CDR2 is SVGEGT. CDR3 residues: CASSHIGLAGASEQYF. The CDR3 DNA follows: TGTGCCAGCAGTCACATAGGGCTAGCGGGAGCGTCTGAGCAGTACTTC.

This clonotype has only one observation. Sequence at one end of the junction differs from germline and may be a read error. The chain combines TRBV12-3 or TRBV12-4 with TRBJ2-7; no reliable D call. This CDR3 is 13 amino acids long. The CDR3 loop is CASNLSGAYEQYF. In DNA, the CDR3 is TGTGCCAGCAATTTAAGTGGGGCCTACGAGCAGTACTTC.

Note on this clonotype: Sequence at one end of the junction differs from germline and may be a read error. The rearrangement uses TRBV11-2 and TRBJ2-1; unclear D gene. This CDR3 is 14 amino acids long. Germline V gene lookup returns CDR1 SGHAT and CDR2 FQNNGV. The CDR3: CASSPLTLYNEQFF. The CDR3 nucleotides are TGTGCCAGCAGCCCCCTGACTCTTTACAACGAGCAGTTCTTC.

This clonotype was counted a few times. This rearrangement joins TRBV10-2 to TRBJ1-2, with D possibly matching TRBD1 (6 bases). V gave up 3 bases and J gave up 2 bases, with 13 bases separating them. Looked up from germline, CDR1 is WSHSY and CDR2 is SAAADI. The CDR3 consists of 15 residues. CDR3 sequence reads: CASSDPGATNYGYTF. CDR3 sequence (DNA): TGCGCCAGCAGTGACCCGGGGGCGACGAACTATGGCTACACCTTC.

In regard to this clonotype: A read error is possible here, since a much larger clone lies one base away. The chain employs TRBV12-3 or TRBV12-4 and TRBJ2-1; 8 bases match TRBD2. The CDR3 is 17 amino acids. CDR3 coding DNA: TGTGCCAGCAGTTTGCGCGGGAGGCCCAACTCCTACAATGAGCGGTTCTTC. Amino acid sequence: CASSLRGRPNSYNERFF.

The chain carries TRBV6-2 or TRBV6-3 and TRBJ2-2; no definite D call. V was pared by 10 bases and J by 9 bases, with 15 bases between. The CDR3 spans 12 residues. Germline CDR1 reads MNHEY; CDR2 reads SVGEGT. The CDR3 DNA reads TGTGCCAACACCCGCCGTGGCTGGGAGCTGTTTTTT. Its translation: CANTRRGWELFF.